Listed below are T cell receptor beta chains from one sample, sequenced in a study of Ad26.COV2.S vaccination and SARS-CoV-2 variants. The repertoire was sequenced with immunoSEQ multiplex PCR; TCRdb's copy has only in-frame clones and lacks some. Here the sample spans about 390,000 clones, approximately 90% being singletons. Source: peripheral blood, taken in a trial of Ad26.COV2.S vaccine versus placebo. The receptors derive from a person between 18 and 65 years old who received the Ad26.COV2.S COVID-19 vaccine or a placebo. CDR3s include the opening cysteine and the closing phenylalanine or tryptophan. D genes are given only for firm matches. Expanded clones are given a class, and other clones once, few, many or no size at all.

>TRBV7-9|15|TRBJ2-7|TRBD1|few
TGTGCCAGCAGCCCCCCGGGACAGAATATCTACGAGCAGTACTTC
CASSPPGQNIYEQYF
>TRBV4-1|15|TRBJ1-2|TRBD1|.
TGCGCCAGTCGGACCAGGACAGGGGAGGACTATGGCTACACCTTC
CASRTRTGEDYGYTF
>TRBV7-9|12|TRBJ1-1|.|few
TGTGCCAGCGCAGAGACGGACACTGAAGCTTTCTTT
CASAETDTEAFF
>TRBV4-3|13|TRBJ2-7|.|.
TGCGCCAGCAGCCAAGTCCAGGGCTACGAGCAGTACTTC
CASSQVQGYEQYF
>TRBV6-5|12|TRBJ1-4|.|.
TGTGCCAGCAGACGTTGGGATGAAAAACTGTTTTTT
CASRRWDEKLFF
>TRBV5-8|15|TRBJ2-5|.|.
TGTGCCAGCAGCAGAGGGACTCGAGATCAAGAGACCCAGTACTTC
CASSRGTRDQETQYF
>TRBV27|18|TRBJ2-7|TRBD1|.
TGTGCCAGCTGCCTTGAGGGACAGGACACCGTGGCGGGGTACGAGCAGTACTTC
CASCLEGQDTVAGYEQYF
>TRBV19|14|TRBJ2-3|TRBD2|.
TGTGCCACGGCTACTAGCGGGGGCACAGATACGCAGTATTTT
CATATSGGTDTQYF
>TRBV4-3|16|TRBJ2-1|TRBD2|.
TGCGCCAGCAGCCAAGATCTGCGACTAGCGGGCAATGAGCAGTTCTTC
CASSQDLRLAGNEQFF
>TRBV29-1|13|TRBJ2-3|TRBD2|.
TGCAGCGCTAGCGGGGGGCGCACTTATACGCAGTATTTT
CSASGGRTYTQYF
>TRBV3-1/TRBV3-2|16|TRBJ1-5|.|.
TGTGCCAGCAGCCAAGGGATGGGTTATAGCAATCAGCCCCAGCATTTT
CASSQGMGYSNQPQHF
>TRBV5-6|16|TRBJ1-5|TRBD1|.
TGTGCCAGCAGCTTGGCGGGACAGGGAGGTTCTCAGCCCCAGCATTTT
CASSLAGQGGSQPQHF
>TRBV18|19|TRBJ2-7|TRBD2|.
TGTGCCAGCTCACGGACCACGGGACTAGCGGGGATCTCCTCCTACGAGCAGTACTTC
CASSRTTGLAGISSYEQYF
>TRBV2|20|TRBJ1-4|TRBD1|.
TGTGCCAGCAGGGACTCCGGGACAGTAACCAAAAGGACAACTAATGAAAAACTGTTTTTT
CASRDSGTVTKRTTNEKLFF
>TRBV14|16|TRBJ1-5|TRBD1|.
TGTGCCAGCAGCCAAAGCCAGGGGGCAGGATACCAGCCCCAGCATTTT
CASSQSQGAGYQPQHF
>TRBV4-3|14|TRBJ2-4|.|.
TGCGCCAGCAGCCAAGAGACCAGGGGCAACATTCAGTACTTC
CASSQETRGNIQYF
>TRBV5-1|13|TRBJ2-1|.|.
TGCGCCAGCAGCTTGGCCGGAGGCAATGAGCAGTTCTTC
CASSLAGGNEQFF
>TRBV7-9|11|TRBJ2-7|.|few
TGTGCCAGCAGCCTTCAGTACGAGCAGTACTTC
CASSLQYEQYF
>TRBV19|15|TRBJ1-5|.|.
TGTGCCAGTAGTATAGCGGGGGGCGCAAATCAGCCCCAGCATTTT
CASSIAGGANQPQHF
>TRBV27|13|TRBJ1-1|.|.
TGTGCCAGCAGACCTACAGAGAACACTGAAGCTTTCTTT
CASRPTENTEAFF
>TRBV7-9|14|TRBJ1-2|.|once
TGTGCCAGCAGCTCCACAGAACTCAACTATGGCTACACCTTC
CASSSTELNYGYTF
>TRBV7-8|16|TRBJ1-2|.|.
TGTGCCAGCAGCTTAGCAGTAGCTGGTAGCTTCTATGGCTACACCTTC
CASSLAVAGSFYGYTF
>TRBV12-3/TRBV12-4|13|TRBJ1-2|.|.
TGTGCCAGCAGTACTGGACGGCTCTATGGCTACACCTTC
CASSTGRLYGYTF
>TRBV29-1|13|TRBJ1-1|.|.
TGCAGCGTTGTTTTGACAACTAACACTGAAGCTTTCTTT
CSVVLTTNTEAFF
>TRBV5-1|14|TRBJ1-1|.|.
TGCGCCAGCAGCCCGGACACGGGGAACACTGAAGCTTTCTTT
CASSPDTGNTEAFF
>TRBV2|17|TRBJ2-3|.|.
TGTGCCAGCAGTGAGCTTCATTACTCACAGGGACCAGATACGCAGTATTTT
CASSELHYSQGPDTQYF
>TRBV29-1|12|TRBJ1-1|TRBD1|once
TGCAGCGTTGTACAGGGGGGCACTGAAGCTTTCTTT
CSVVQGGTEAFF
>TRBV18|17|TRBJ2-1|.|.
TGTGCCAGCTCACCACCCATTGGGGGGGCGAAGGACAGTGAGCAGTTCTTC
CASSPPIGGAKDSEQFF
>TRBV27|13|TRBJ2-1|.|.
TGTGCCAGCAGTTTACGGGACTACAATGAGCAGTTCTTC
CASSLRDYNEQFF
>TRBV7-2|15|TRBJ2-1|TRBD1|.
TGTGCCAGCAGCCGCAGTCGGACAGGGTACAATGAGCAGTTCTTC
CASSRSRTGYNEQFF
>TRBV2|13|TRBJ2-3|.|.
TGTGCCAGCAGCGCGACTAGCACAGATACGCAGTATTTT
CASSATSTDTQYF
>TRBV5-1|15|TRBJ2-7|.|.
TGCGCCAGCAGCTTGACCCTGACGGCTTCCTACGAGCAGTACTTC
CASSLTLTASYEQYF
>TRBV30|17|TRBJ1-5|.|.
TGTGCCTGGAGTTCTCCCCAAGGGGTTGGCTACAATCAGCCCCAGCATTTT
CAWSSPQGVGYNQPQHF
>TRBV30|14|TRBJ2-7|TRBD2|.
TGTGCCTGGAGCCCGGGACTAGCCTCCTACGAGCAGTACTTC
CAWSPGLASYEQYF
>TRBV18|14|TRBJ2-7|.|.
TGTGCCAGCTCACCCTCAACTATTCCCTACGAGCAGTACTTC
CASSPSTIPYEQYF
>TRBV27|13|TRBJ2-7|TRBD1|once
TGTGCCAGCAGTTTGACAGGGTCCTACGAGCAGTACTTC
CASSLTGSYEQYF